This section outlines one TCR beta chain sequence together with its context. The target antigen is unknown. The PCR had 60 Vbeta and 13 Jbeta primers. Clones were read by immunoSEQ multiplex PCR, and TCRdb kept only the in-frame ones, dropping some. The sample holds roughly 200,000 clones, over 75% seen once. This entry belongs to a study of cytomegalovirus exposure and HLA in healthy donors. This CDR3 is 16 amino acids long. Per the germline V gene, CDR1 is SGHDT and CDR2 is YYEEEE. V was trimmed by 2 bases and J by 1 base, leaving 12 bases between them. Study-wide points: Differences between HLA loci emerged in a later analysis of TCR association rates, with DRB1 most and HLA-C fewest. In a later analysis, TCR beta V- and J-gene trimming showed a link to a missense DCLRE1C variant.

This TCR derives from a woman aged 50 to 60 in good health and CMV-seronegative. The sequencing input was PBMCs. The chain couples TRBV5-6 to TRBJ1-4; D may be TRBD1 (5 bases). This CDR3 reads CASSLFRVGTNEKLFF. As DNA, the CDR3 is TGTGCCAGCAGCTTATTCAGGGTTGGAACTAATGAAAAACTGTTTTTT.